Listed below are T cell receptor beta chains from one sample, sequenced in a study of chemoradiotherapy in HPV16-positive cancers. Only in-frame clones appear in the TCRdb table, and some are missing; sequencing was by immunoSEQ multiplex PCR. The data show about 5,000 clones, more than 85% seen once. This sample was obtained from a patient who underwent chemoradiotherapy. The receptors were gathered from a human donor with HPV-associated anogenital cancer. CDR3s include the opening cysteine and the closing phenylalanine or tryptophan. A D gene is named only where the DNA matches it firmly. Not all rows give a size; the values are once, few, many and, for expanded clones, a class.

v_gene: TRBV7-2; abundance: NA; j_gene: TRBJ1-5; d_gene: TRBD1; CDR3aa: CASSLTGGGGQPQHF; CDR3nt: TGTGCCAGCAGCTTAACAGGGGGCGGGGGTCAGCCCCAGCATTTT
v_gene: TRBV10-3; abundance: NA; j_gene: TRBJ2-5; d_gene: TRBD2; CDR3aa: CAISTSGEETQYF; CDR3nt: TGTGCCATCAGTACTAGCGGGGAGGAGACCCAGTACTTC
v_gene: TRBV11-2; abundance: NA; j_gene: TRBJ2-7; d_gene: NA; CDR3aa: CASSLVAGSGEQYF; CDR3nt: TGTGCCAGCAGCTTAGTCGCAGGGTCTGGCGAGCAGTACTTC
v_gene: TRBV1; abundance: NA; j_gene: TRBJ2-3; d_gene: NA; CDR3aa: CTSSQDGAGGPRATDTQYF; CDR3nt: TGCACCAGCAGCCAAGATGGGGCGGGGGGGCCGAGAGCAACAGATACGCAGTATTTT
v_gene: TRBV2; abundance: NA; j_gene: TRBJ2-1; d_gene: NA; CDR3aa: CASTRGGGGAFNEQFF; CDR3nt: TGTGCCAGCACCCGAGGTGGAGGGGGGGCCTTCAATGAGCAGTTCTTC
v_gene: TRBV29-1; abundance: NA; j_gene: TRBJ1-2; d_gene: NA; CDR3aa: CSVESSGVSYGYTF; CDR3nt: TGCAGCGTTGAGTCTTCAGGGGTGTCCTATGGCTACACCTTC
v_gene: TRBV7-8; abundance: NA; j_gene: TRBJ1-2; d_gene: NA; CDR3aa: CASSPGQSLNYGYTF; CDR3nt: TGTGCCAGCAGCCCCGGACAATCCCTCAACTATGGCTACACCTTC
v_gene: TRBV14; abundance: NA; j_gene: TRBJ1-4; d_gene: NA; CDR3aa: CASSQEEVVYEKLFF; CDR3nt: TGTGCCAGCAGCCAAGAAGAGGTGGTTTATGAAAAACTGTTTTTT
v_gene: TRBV6-1; abundance: NA; j_gene: TRBJ1-1; d_gene: TRBD1; CDR3aa: CASSDLTGGTEAFF; CDR3nt: TGTGCCAGCAGTGATCTTACAGGGGGCACTGAAGCTTTCTTT
v_gene: TRBV25-1; abundance: NA; j_gene: TRBJ1-1; d_gene: NA; CDR3aa: CASSELFQGLATEAFF; CDR3nt: TGTGCCAGCAGTGAATTGTTCCAGGGCTTAGCCACTGAAGCTTTCTTT
v_gene: TRBV28; abundance: NA; j_gene: TRBJ1-2; d_gene: TRBD1; CDR3aa: CASSPLWTGPNYGYTF; CDR3nt: TGTGCCAGCAGCCCCTTATGGACAGGGCCCAACTATGGCTACACCTTC
v_gene: TRBV5-1; abundance: few; j_gene: TRBJ2-5; d_gene: NA; CDR3aa: CASSWMGTGPQETQYF; CDR3nt: TGCGCCAGCAGCTGGATGGGGACGGGGCCACAAGAGACCCAGTACTTC
v_gene: TRBV10-2; abundance: NA; j_gene: TRBJ2-7; d_gene: TRBD1; CDR3aa: CASSGGQGRSYEQYF; CDR3nt: TGCGCCAGCAGTGGGGGACAGGGTCGATCCTACGAGCAGTACTTC
v_gene: TRBV19; abundance: NA; j_gene: TRBJ2-5; d_gene: NA; CDR3aa: CASSLSKYQETQYF; CDR3nt: TGTGCCAGTAGTCTGTCAAAGTACCAAGAGACCCAGTACTTC
v_gene: TRBV5-4; abundance: NA; j_gene: TRBJ2-1; d_gene: NA; CDR3aa: CASSLPVQPDEQFF; CDR3nt: TGTGCCAGCAGCTTACCTGTCCAGCCGGATGAGCAGTTCTTC
v_gene: TRBV7-2; abundance: NA; j_gene: TRBJ2-6; d_gene: NA; CDR3aa: CASSLSGGSGANVLTF; CDR3nt: TGTGCCAGCAGCTTAAGTGGGGGCTCCGGGGCCAACGTCCTGACTTTC
v_gene: TRBV6-5; abundance: few; j_gene: TRBJ1-2; d_gene: TRBD1; CDR3aa: CASSEGGAGYGYTF; CDR3nt: TGTGCCAGCAGTGAAGGGGGCGCGGGCTATGGCTACACCTTC
v_gene: TRBV11-2; abundance: NA; j_gene: TRBJ2-1; d_gene: NA; CDR3aa: CASSLDYGYNEQFF; CDR3nt: TGTGCCAGCAGCTTAGATTACGGGTACAATGAGCAGTTCTTC
v_gene: TRBV7-7; abundance: NA; j_gene: TRBJ1-1; d_gene: NA; CDR3aa: CASSFAQNTEAFF; CDR3nt: TGTGCTAGCAGCTTTGCCCAGAACACTGAAGCTTTCTTT
v_gene: TRBV27; abundance: NA; j_gene: TRBJ2-7; d_gene: NA; CDR3aa: CASSFGRGYEQYF; CDR3nt: TGTGCCAGCAGTTTCGGGCGCGGGTACGAGCAGTACTTC
v_gene: TRBV6-1; abundance: NA; j_gene: TRBJ2-1; d_gene: NA; CDR3aa: CASSESAEPNEQFF; CDR3nt: TGTGCCAGCAGTGAATCCGCGGAACCCAATGAGCAGTTCTTC
v_gene: TRBV7-2; abundance: NA; j_gene: TRBJ1-2; d_gene: NA; CDR3aa: CASSLRDIQGYTF; CDR3nt: TGTGCCAGCAGCTTACGGGACATTCAAGGCTACACCTTC
v_gene: TRBV18; abundance: NA; j_gene: TRBJ2-3; d_gene: NA; CDR3aa: CASSPSYTDTQYF; CDR3nt: TGTGCCAGCTCACCGTCTTACACAGATACGCAGTATTTT
v_gene: TRBV5-1; abundance: NA; j_gene: TRBJ1-2; d_gene: NA; CDR3aa: CAGRRDDTSNYGYTF; CDR3nt: TGCGCCGGCCGTCGAGATGATACGTCCAACTATGGCTACACCTTC
v_gene: TRBV5-1; abundance: NA; j_gene: TRBJ2-2; d_gene: NA; CDR3aa: CASSLVLSTGELFF; CDR3nt: TGCGCCAGCAGCTTGGTATTGTCAACCGGGGAGCTGTTTTTT
v_gene: TRBV27; abundance: NA; j_gene: TRBJ2-3; d_gene: NA; CDR3aa: CASSPLTSTDTQYF; CDR3nt: TGTGCCAGCAGCCCACTAACGAGCACAGATACGCAGTATTTT